These T cell receptor beta chains were read from a single sample in a study of blood T cells in healthy people across ages. TCRdb re-called the 5' RACE reads through MiXCR, storing one row per CDR3 protein. The table lists hundreds of thousands of distinct CDR3 sequences, under 45% of them singletons, with roughly a fifth in the top ten. Material for sequencing was blood. The origin of the receptors is a man in his 60s in good health. Both conserved end residues are part of each CDR3. D genes are given only for firm matches. Rows may omit the clone size; those that give it use once, few, many or a size class.

>TRBJ2-1|.|TRBV28|.
TGTGCCAGCAGTTTGTGGGGGGGGGCGTCGAATGAGCAGTTCTTC
CASSLWGGASNEQFF
>TRBJ2-7|.|TRBV5-1|.
TGCGCCAGCAGCTTGGACACCGACTCCTACGAGCAGTACTTC
CASSLDTDSYEQYF
>TRBJ2-5|TRBD2|TRBV7-9|few
TGTGCCAGCAGCCGCCCGTCTAGCGGGGTGGAGACCCAGTACTTC
CASSRPSSGVETQYF
>TRBJ2-6|.|TRBV6-5|.
TGTGCCTGCAGTTACGGAAGCTCTGGGGCCAACGTCCTGACTTTC
CACSYGSSGANVLTF
>TRBJ1-1|TRBD1|TRBV13|many
TGTGCCAGCGCGCCAGGGGGCTTCGGGAACACTGAAGCTTTCTTT
CASAPGGFGNTEAFF
>TRBJ2-2|.|TRBV10-3|few
TGTGCCATCACACCGGGACCCAACACCGGGGAGCTGTTTTTT
CAITPGPNTGELFF
>TRBJ2-1|TRBD2|TRBV7-2|.
TGTTCCAGCAGCTTAGCGGGCGGGAGTACCTCCTACAATGAGCAGTTCTTC
CSSSLAGGSTSYNEQFF
>TRBJ2-1|.|TRBV6-1|.
TGTGCCAGCCGGACCGAGGTCCTCTCCTACAATGAGCAGTTCTTC
CASRTEVLSYNEQFF
>TRBJ2-2|.|TRBV12-3/TRBV12-4|.
TGTGCCAGCAGTCCCGCAGGGCGGGTCCCCGGGGAGCTGTTTTTT
CASSPAGRVPGELFF
>TRBJ2-3|TRBD2|TRBV20-1|.
TGCAGTGCTAGAGATCAGGAGCGGGGGACAGATACGCAGTATTTT
CSARDQERGTDTQYF
>TRBJ1-2|.|TRBV20-1|.
TGCAGTGCTAGAGACCCGGACAGAAATGGCTACACCTTC
CSARDPDRNGYTF
>TRBJ2-5|.|TRBV14|few
TGTGCCAGCAGCCAAGGGTTCGTGGAGACCCAGTACTTC
CASSQGFVETQYF
>TRBJ2-3|.|TRBV7-2|.
TGTGCCAGCAGCTCTTTCCGGGTTTTGCAGTATTTT
CASSSFRVLQYF
>TRBJ2-3|TRBD2|TRBV12-3/TRBV12-4|.
TGTGCCAGCACCAGACTAGCGGGGGGAAAACGGGGCCCAGATACGCAGTATTTT
CASTRLAGGKRGPDTQYF
>TRBJ2-1|.|TRBV14|few
TGTGCCAGCAGCCAACTACTAGCACCAGGTTCTATTGAGCAGTTCTTC
CASSQLLAPGSIEQFF
>TRBJ2-7|.|TRBV28|.
TGTGCCAGCAGGCTAGGACGGCCCTACGAGCAGTACTTC
CASRLGRPYEQYF
>TRBJ2-1|.|TRBV11-3|.
TGTGCCAGCAGCTTCCGTAGCCCGACCTACAATGAGCAGTTCTTC
CASSFRSPTYNEQFF
>TRBJ2-6|.|TRBV6-5|.
TGTGCCAGCAAAAGGCGGGGCTCTGGGGCCAACGTCCTGACTTTC
CASKRRGSGANVLTF
>TRBJ1-2|.|TRBV6-5|few
TGTGCCAGCAGAACTATTAGAGATTATGGCTACACCTTC
CASRTIRDYGYTF
>TRBJ2-1|.|TRBV6-2/TRBV6-3|few
TGTGCCAGCAGTTACCCGGCCAGATACAATGAGCAGTTCTTC
CASSYPARYNEQFF